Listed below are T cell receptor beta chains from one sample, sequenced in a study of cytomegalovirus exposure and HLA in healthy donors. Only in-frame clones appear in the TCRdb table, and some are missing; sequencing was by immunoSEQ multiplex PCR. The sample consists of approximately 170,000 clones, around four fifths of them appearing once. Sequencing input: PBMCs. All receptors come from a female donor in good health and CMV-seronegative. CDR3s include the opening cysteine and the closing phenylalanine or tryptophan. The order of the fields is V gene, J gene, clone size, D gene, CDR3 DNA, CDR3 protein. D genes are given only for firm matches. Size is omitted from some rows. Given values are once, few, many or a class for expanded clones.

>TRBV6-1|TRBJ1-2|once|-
TGTGCCAGCAGTCGCCCTTCGACACTTAGCGCCGGCTACACCTTC
CASSRPSTLSAGYTF
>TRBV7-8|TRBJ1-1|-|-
TGTGCCAGCAGCCTCAACACTGAAGCTTTCTTT
CASSLNTEAFF
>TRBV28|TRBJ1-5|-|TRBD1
TGTGCCAGCAGTCCGGGGACAGGGGGACTGGGTCAGCCCCAGCATTTT
CASSPGTGGLGQPQHF
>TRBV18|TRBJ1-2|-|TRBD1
TGTGCCAGCTCACCACGGGACAGGGAGACTATAAACTATGGCTACACCTTC
CASSPRDRETINYGYTF
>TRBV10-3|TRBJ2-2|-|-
TGTGCCATCAGTGAGTCGTGGAGCGGAGGTGACACCGGGGAGCTGTTTTTT
CAISESWSGGDTGELFF
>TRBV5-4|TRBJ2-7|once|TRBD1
TGTGCCAGCAGCAGAACGGACAGGGCTAGCGAGCAGTACTTC
CASSRTDRASEQYF
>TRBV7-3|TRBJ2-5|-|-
TGTGCCAGCAGCTTCCCGGGGGGCCTAGAGTGGGCAATCAAAGAGACCCAGTACTTC
CASSFPGGLEWAIKETQYF
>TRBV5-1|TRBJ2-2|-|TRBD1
TGCGCCAGCCGACAGGGAGCGGGGGAGCTGTTTTTT
CASRQGAGELFF
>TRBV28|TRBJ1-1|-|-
TGTGCCAGCAGTCAGAGAGGTTGGGCTGAAGCTTTCTTT
CASSQRGWAEAFF
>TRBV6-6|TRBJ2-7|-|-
TGTGCCAGCAGTTACTCCGGACAAAGCTACGAGCAGTACTTC
CASSYSGQSYEQYF
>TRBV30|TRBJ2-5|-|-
TGTGCCTTGCAGGGTATTTCAGAGACCCAGTACTTC
CALQGISETQYF
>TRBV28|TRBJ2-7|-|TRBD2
TGTGCCAGCAGCTGGACTAGCGGGAGTGAGGAGCAGTACTTC
CASSWTSGSEEQYF
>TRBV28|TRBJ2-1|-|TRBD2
TGTGCCAGCAGTTTACGACTAGCGGGGAGCTCCTACAATGAGCAGTTCTTC
CASSLRLAGSSYNEQFF
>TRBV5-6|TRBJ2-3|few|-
TGTGCCAGCAGCGCCACCGCTTCCGGGAGAACAGATACGCAGTATTTT
CASSATASGRTDTQYF
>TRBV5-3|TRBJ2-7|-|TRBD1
TGTGCCAGAAGCTCCCGGGACAGGCCCTACGAGCAGTACTTC
CARSSRDRPYEQYF
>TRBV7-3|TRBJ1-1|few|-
TGTGCCAGCAGCCGGGAGCAGGGACGGCGAGCTTTCTTT
CASSREQGRRAFF
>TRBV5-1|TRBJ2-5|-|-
TGCGCCAGCAGCCCCCTCCCCGACAGGAAGGGAGAGACCCAGTACTTC
CASSPLPDRKGETQYF
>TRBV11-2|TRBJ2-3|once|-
TGTGCCAGCAGCTTAGTGAGAGATACGCAGTATTTT
CASSLVRDTQYF
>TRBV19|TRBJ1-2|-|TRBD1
TGTGCCAGTAGTCCACTGACAGGGAATGGCTACACCTTC
CASSPLTGNGYTF
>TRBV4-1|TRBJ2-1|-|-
TGCGCCAGCAGCCAAGTCGAGGGAGTTAGGCAGTTCTTC
CASSQVEGVRQFF
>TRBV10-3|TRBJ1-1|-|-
TGTGCCATCAGTGGGGAGGGGGGGGAAGCTTTCTTT
CAISGEGGEAFF
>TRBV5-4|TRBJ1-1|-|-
TGTGCCAGCACGCAGGGGAACACTGAAGCTTTCTTT
CASTQGNTEAFF
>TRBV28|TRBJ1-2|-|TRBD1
TGTGCCAGCAGCACGACCGGGACAGGGATTGGCTACACCTTC
CASSTTGTGIGYTF
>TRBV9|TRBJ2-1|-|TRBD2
TGTGCCAGCAGCGTAGGAATGTCTAGCGGAAGCTCCTACAATGAGCAGTTCTTC
CASSVGMSSGSSYNEQFF
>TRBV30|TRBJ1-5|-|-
TGTGCCTGGAGTGTAGCGGACAATCAGCCCCAGCATTTT
CAWSVADNQPQHF
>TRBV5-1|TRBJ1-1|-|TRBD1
TGCGCCAGCAGGTATGGACAGGGGGACACTGAAGCTTTCTTT
CASRYGQGDTEAFF
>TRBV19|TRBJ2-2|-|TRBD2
TGTGCCAGCACTCTAGCGGGGGATGTCGGGGAGCTGTTTTTT
CASTLAGDVGELFF
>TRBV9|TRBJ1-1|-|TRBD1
TGTGCCAGCAGCTCTGGACAGGCGAACACTGAAGCTTTCTTT
CASSSGQANTEAFF
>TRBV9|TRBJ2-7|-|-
TGTGCCAGCAGCGTAGCACATACGACAGGAGCCTACGAGCAGTACTTC
CASSVAHTTGAYEQYF
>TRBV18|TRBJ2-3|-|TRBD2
TGTGCCAGCTCAACCTCTAGCGGGAGAGGGACAGATACGCAGTATTTT
CASSTSSGRGTDTQYF
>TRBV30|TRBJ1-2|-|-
TGTGCCTGGAGTCTCGTAGCTGGCTACACCTTC
CAWSLVAGYTF
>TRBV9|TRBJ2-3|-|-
TGTGCCAGCAGCAGCAGCACAGATACGCAGTATTTT
CASSSSTDTQYF
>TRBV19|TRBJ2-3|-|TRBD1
TGTGCCAGTAGGCAGGGGGCTAGCACAGATACGCAGTATTTT
CASRQGASTDTQYF
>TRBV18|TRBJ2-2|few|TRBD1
TGTGCCAGCTCACCCTATGCCACAGGGGGCGAGGAGCTGTTTTTT
CASSPYATGGEELFF
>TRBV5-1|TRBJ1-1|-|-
TGCGCCAGCAGCTACCTCAGGGGCGGGACTGAAGCTTTCTTT
CASSYLRGGTEAFF
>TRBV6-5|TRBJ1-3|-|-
TGTGCCAGCAGTTATAGCGGACCTGGAAACACCATATATTTT
CASSYSGPGNTIYF
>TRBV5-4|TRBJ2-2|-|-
TGTGCCAGCAGCTTCACCGGGAGCGGGGAGCTGTTTTTT
CASSFTGSGELFF